This TCR beta chain originates from a study of Ad26.COV2.S vaccination and SARS-CoV-2 variants. Sample treatment: around 19 received Ad26.COV2.S at low or high dose, single or two shots; about 5 received placebo; per-sample allocation not given. Material that was analyzed had been drawn on day 63 after the first vaccine or placebo injection. Libraries were prepared by immunoSEQ multiplex PCR; TCRdb keeps only in-frame clonotypes and omits some of them. The sample includes about 480,000 clones, 87% seen only once; the top ten take 13%. This clone has a handful of counts. Specimen: peripheral blood, collected in a trial of Ad26.COV2.S vaccine versus placebo. The receptor was derived from a person aged 18-60 years who received the Ad26.COV2.S COVID-19 vaccine or a placebo.

CDR3 bases: TGTGCCAGCAAGCACCTTGGCGCGGGAGTGGATCCCGGGGAGCTGTTTTTT. Translation gives CASKHLGAGVDPGELFF. The chain uses TRBV2 and TRBJ2-2; 7 bases agree with TRBD2. The V gene's germline CDR1 is SNHLY and CDR2 FYNNEI. V trimming: 7 bases; J trimming: 6 bases; junction bases outside the gene matches: 17. This CDR3 spans 17 amino acids.